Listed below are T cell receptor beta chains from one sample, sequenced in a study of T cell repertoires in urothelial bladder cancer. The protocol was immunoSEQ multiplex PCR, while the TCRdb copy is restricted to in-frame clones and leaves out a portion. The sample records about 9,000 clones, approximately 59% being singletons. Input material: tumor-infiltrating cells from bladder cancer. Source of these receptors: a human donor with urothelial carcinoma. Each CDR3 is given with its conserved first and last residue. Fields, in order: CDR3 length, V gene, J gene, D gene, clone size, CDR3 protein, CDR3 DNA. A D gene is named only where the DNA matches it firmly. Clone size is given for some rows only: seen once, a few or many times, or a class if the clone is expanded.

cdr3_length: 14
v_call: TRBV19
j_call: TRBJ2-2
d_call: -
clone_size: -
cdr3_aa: CASSALGTTGELFF
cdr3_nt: TGTGCCAGTAGTGCCCTCGGGACCACCGGGGAGCTGTTTTTT

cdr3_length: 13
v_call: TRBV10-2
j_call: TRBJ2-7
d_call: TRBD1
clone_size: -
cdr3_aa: CASSTDRYYEQYF
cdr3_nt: TGCGCCAGCAGTACGGACAGGTACTACGAGCAGTACTTC

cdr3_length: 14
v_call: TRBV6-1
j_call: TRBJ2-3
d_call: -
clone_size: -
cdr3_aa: CASASGGPGDTQYF
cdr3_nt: TGTGCCAGCGCGAGCGGTGGGCCCGGGGATACGCAGTATTTT

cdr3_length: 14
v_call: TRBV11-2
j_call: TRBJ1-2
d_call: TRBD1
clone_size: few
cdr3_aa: CASSFPGGGYGYTF
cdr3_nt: TGTGCCAGCAGCTTTCCAGGGGGCGGGTATGGCTACACCTTC

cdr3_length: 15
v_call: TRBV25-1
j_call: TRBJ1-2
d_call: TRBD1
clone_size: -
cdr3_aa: CASSDLKGGNYGYTF
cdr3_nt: TGTGCCAGCAGTGATCTAAAAGGGGGCAACTATGGCTACACCTTC

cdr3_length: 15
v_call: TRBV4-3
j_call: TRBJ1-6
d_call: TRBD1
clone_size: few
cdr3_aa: CASSHMTGSNSPLHF
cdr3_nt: TGCGCCAGCAGCCACATGACAGGGTCGAATTCACCCCTCCACTTT

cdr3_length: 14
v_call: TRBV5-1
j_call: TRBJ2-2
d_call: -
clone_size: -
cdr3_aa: CASSLGVDTGELFF
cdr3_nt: TGCGCCAGCAGCTTGGGTGTAGACACCGGGGAGCTGTTTTTT

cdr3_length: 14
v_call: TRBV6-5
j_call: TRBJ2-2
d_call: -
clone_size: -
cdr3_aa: CASNPLGGTGELFF
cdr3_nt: TGTGCCAGCAACCCCCTGGGGGGCACCGGGGAGCTGTTTTTT

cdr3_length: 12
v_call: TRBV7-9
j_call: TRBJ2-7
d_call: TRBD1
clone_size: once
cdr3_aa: CASSNGQGSLYF
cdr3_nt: TGTGCCAGCAGCAACGGACAGGGGTCCTTGTACTTC

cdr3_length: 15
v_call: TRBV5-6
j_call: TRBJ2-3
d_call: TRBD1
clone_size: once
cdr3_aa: CASSYTGVGADTQYF
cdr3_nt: TGTGCCAGCAGCTATACAGGGGTGGGAGCAGATACGCAGTATTTT

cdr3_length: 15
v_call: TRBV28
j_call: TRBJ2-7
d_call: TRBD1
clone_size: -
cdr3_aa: CASSRTGTGGQEQYF
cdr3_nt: TGTGCCAGCAGCCGGACGGGGACAGGGGGCCAAGAGCAGTACTTC

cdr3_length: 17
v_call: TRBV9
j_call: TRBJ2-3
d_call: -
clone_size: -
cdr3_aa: CASSVRWEFPNTDTQYF
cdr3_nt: TGTGCCAGCAGCGTACGGTGGGAATTCCCGAACACAGATACGCAGTATTTT

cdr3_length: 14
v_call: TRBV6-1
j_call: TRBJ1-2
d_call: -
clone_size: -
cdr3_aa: CASSSLNMWYGYTF
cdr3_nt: TGTGCCAGCAGTTCATTGAACATGTGGTATGGCTACACCTTC

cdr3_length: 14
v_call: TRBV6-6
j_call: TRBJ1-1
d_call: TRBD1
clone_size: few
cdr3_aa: CASCLAQGSTEAFF
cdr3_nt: TGTGCCAGCTGTCTAGCACAGGGGTCCACTGAAGCTTTCTTT

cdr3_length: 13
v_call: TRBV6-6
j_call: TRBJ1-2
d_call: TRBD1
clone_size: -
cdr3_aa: CASRLQGNYGYTF
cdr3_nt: TGTGCCAGCAGACTACAGGGGAACTATGGCTACACCTTC

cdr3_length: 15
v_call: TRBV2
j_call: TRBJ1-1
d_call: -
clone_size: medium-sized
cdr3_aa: CASSDQGSGVSEAFF
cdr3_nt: TGTGCCAGCAGTGATCAGGGGTCGGGGGTGAGTGAAGCTTTCTTT

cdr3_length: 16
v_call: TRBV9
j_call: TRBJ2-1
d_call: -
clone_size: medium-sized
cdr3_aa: CASSTPGHQDVNEQFF
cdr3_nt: TGTGCCAGCAGCACCCCGGGACACCAGGACGTCAATGAGCAGTTCTTC

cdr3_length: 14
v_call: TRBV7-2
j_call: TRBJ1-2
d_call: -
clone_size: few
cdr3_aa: CASSLVGGFYGYTF
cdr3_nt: TGTGCCAGCAGCTTAGTTGGGGGGTTTTATGGCTACACCTTC

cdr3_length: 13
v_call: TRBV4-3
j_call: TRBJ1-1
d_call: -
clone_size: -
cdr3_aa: CASSQGSGTEAFF
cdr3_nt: TGCGCCAGCAGCCAAGGTTCAGGCACTGAAGCTTTCTTT

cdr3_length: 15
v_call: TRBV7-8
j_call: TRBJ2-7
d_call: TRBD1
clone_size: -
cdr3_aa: CASSLTPDRYYEQYF
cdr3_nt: TGTGCCAGCAGCTTAACCCCGGACAGGTACTACGAGCAGTACTTC

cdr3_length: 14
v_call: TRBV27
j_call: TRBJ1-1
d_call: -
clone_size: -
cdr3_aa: CASSPWTANTEAFF
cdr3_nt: TGTGCCAGCAGTCCTTGGACGGCGAACACTGAAGCTTTCTTT

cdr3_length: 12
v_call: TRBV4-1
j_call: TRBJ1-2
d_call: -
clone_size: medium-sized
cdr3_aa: CASSQDNYGYTF
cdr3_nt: TGCGCCAGCAGCCAAGATAACTATGGCTACACCTTC

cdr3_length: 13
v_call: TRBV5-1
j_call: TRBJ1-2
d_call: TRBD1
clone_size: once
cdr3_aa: CASSSRTGSNTIF
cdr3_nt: TGCGCCAGCAGCTCCCGGACAGGGTCGAATACGATATTC

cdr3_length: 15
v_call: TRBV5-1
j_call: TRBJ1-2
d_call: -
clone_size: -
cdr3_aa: CASSLSASFNYGYTF
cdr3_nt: TGCGCCAGCAGCTTGTCTGCCAGCTTTAACTATGGCTACACCTTC

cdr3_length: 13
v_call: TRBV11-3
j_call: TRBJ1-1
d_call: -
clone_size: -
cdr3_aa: CASSLDGRSEAFF
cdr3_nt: TGTGCCAGCAGCTTAGACGGGCGGTCTGAAGCTTTCTTT

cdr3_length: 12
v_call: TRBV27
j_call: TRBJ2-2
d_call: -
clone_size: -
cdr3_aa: CASSRGTGELFF
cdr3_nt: TGTGCCAGCAGCCGGGGAACCGGGGAGCTGTTTTTT

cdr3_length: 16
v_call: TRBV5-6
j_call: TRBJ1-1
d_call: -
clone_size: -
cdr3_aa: CASSLDGLVLNTEAFF
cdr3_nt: TGTGCCAGCAGCTTGGATGGTCTGGTCTTGAACACTGAAGCTTTCTTT

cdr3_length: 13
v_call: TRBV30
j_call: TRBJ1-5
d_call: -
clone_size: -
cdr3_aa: CAWSNPDNQPQHF
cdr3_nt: TGTGCCTGGAGTAACCCGGACAATCAGCCCCAGCATTTT

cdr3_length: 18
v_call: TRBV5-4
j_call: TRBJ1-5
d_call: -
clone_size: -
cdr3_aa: CASSLVGRQGRGNQPQHF
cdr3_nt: TGTGCCAGCAGCTTGGTGGGACGGCAGGGCAGGGGCAATCAGCCCCAGCATTTT

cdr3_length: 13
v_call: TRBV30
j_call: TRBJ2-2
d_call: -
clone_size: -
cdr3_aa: CAWSSRNTGELFF
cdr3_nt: TGTGCCTGGTCTAGCCGAAACACCGGGGAGCTGTTTTTT

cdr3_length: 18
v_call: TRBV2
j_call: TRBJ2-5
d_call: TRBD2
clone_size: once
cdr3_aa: CASSAAGGVADLQETQYF
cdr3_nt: TGTGCCAGCAGTGCAGCTGGGGGGGTGGCGGACCTCCAAGAGACCCAGTACTTC

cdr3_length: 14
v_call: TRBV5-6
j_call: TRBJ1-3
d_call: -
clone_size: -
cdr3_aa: CASSFGRDRDTIYF
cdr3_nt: TGTGCCAGCAGCTTCGGGAGGGATCGTGACACCATATATTTT

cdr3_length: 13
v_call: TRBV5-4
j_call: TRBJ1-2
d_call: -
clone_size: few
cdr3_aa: CASSLDRSGGYTF
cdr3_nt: TGTGCCAGCTCCCTAGACCGTTCAGGTGGCTACACCTTC

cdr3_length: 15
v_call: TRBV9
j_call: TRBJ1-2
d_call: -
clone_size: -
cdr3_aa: CASSVSPTGLGGYTF
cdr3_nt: TGTGCCAGCAGCGTCTCCCCCACAGGGTTGGGAGGCTACACCTTC

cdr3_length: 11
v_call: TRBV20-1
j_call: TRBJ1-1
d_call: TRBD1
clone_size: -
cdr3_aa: CSAREGAAAFF
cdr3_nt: TGCAGTGCTAGGGAGGGGGCGGCCGCTTTCTTT

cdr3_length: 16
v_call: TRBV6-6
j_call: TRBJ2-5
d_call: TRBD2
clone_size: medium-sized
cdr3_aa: CASSYSTTSGQETQYF
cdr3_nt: TGTGCCAGCAGTTACTCGACGACTAGCGGCCAAGAGACCCAGTACTTC

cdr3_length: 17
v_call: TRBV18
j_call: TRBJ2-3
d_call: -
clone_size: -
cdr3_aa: CASSPPQRNLAIDTQYF
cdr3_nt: TGTGCCAGCTCACCACCTCAGAGGAATCTAGCGATAGATACGCAGTATTTT

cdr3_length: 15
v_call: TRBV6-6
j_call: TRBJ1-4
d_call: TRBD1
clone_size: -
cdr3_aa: CASSYPTGADEKLFF
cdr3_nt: TGTGCCAGCAGTTACCCGACAGGGGCGGATGAAAAACTGTTTTTT

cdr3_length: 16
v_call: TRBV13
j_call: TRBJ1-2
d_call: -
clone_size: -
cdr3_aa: CASSSASRETLDGYTF
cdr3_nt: TGTGCCAGCAGCTCCGCCTCGAGGGAAACTCTAGATGGCTACACCTTC

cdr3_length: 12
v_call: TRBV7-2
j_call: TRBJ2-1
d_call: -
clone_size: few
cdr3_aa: CASSLDAGEQFF
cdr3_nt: TGTGCCAGCAGCTTAGACGCGGGTGAGCAGTTCTTC

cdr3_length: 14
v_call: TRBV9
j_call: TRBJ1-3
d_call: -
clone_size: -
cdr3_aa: CASSGAGGRNTIYF
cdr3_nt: TGTGCCAGCAGCGGGGCTGGGGGCCGAAACACCATATATTTT